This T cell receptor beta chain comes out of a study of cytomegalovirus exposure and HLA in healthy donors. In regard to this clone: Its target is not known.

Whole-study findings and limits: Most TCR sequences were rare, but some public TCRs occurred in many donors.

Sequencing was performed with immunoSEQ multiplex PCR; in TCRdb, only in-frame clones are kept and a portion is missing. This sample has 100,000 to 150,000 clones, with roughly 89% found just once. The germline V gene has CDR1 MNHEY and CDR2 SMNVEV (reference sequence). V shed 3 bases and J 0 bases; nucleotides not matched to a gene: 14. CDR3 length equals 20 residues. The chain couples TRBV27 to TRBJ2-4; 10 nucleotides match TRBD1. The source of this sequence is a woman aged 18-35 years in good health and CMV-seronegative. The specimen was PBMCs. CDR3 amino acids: CASSFRSRDRGSKAKNIQYF. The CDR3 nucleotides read TGTGCCAGCAGTTTCCGCTCCCGGGACAGGGGCTCGAAAGCCAAAAACATTCAGTACTTC.